The 23 T cell receptor beta chains below were found in one sample sequenced in a study of T cell responses to AZD1222 COVID-19 vaccine. Produced via immunoSEQ multiplex PCR; TCRdb's table is partial and in-frame only. The sample shows approximately 180,000 clones, about 90% of them seen only once. This specimen consisted of peripheral blood, obtained on day 0 of AZD1222 vaccination. These receptors came from an adult in good health.

This chain uses TRBV5-6 with TRBJ1-2; D is uncertain. Trimming shortened V by 3 bases and J by 2 bases, and 8 bases separated the two germline ends. The CDR3 spans 13 residues. Germline V CDR1 and CDR2: SGHDT, YYEEEE. CDR3 DNA sequence: TGTGCCAGCAGCTACGGATGGAACTATGGCTACACCTTC. Translated: CASSYGWNYGYTF. Full variable domain (missing parts from reference TRBV5-6 and TRBJ1-2): DAGVTQSPTHLIKTRGQQVTLRCSPKSGHDTVSWYQQALGQGPQFIFQYYEEEERQRGNFPDRFSGHQFPNYSSELNVNALLLGDSALYLCASSYGWNYGYTFGSGTRLTVV.

The chain uses TRBV3-1 (or the pseudogene TRBV3-2) and TRBJ2-5; D is ambiguous. CDR3 size: 13 residues. Germline lookup yields CDR1 LGHDT and CDR2 YNNKEL (reference sequence). V was pared by 0 bases and J by 2 bases, with 4 bases between. CDR3 region: CASSQDTQETQYF. CDR3 nucleotides: TGTGCCAGCAGCCAAGATACACAAGAGACCCAGTACTTC.

Written as DNA, the CDR3 is TGTGCCAGGGGCCGGGACAGCCTTCATGAACCTGAAGCTTTCTTT. Its protein product is CARGRDSLHEPEAFF. The chain recombines TRBV6-6 with TRBJ1-1; 7 positions match TRBD1. CDR1 MNHNY and CDR2 SVGAGI come from the germline V gene (reference sequence). This CDR3 comprises 15 residues. Trimming at V came to 9 bases and at J to 6 bases, leaving 16 bases not matched to a gene.

The chain's CDR3 is CASSIDHGQDQPQHF. Here the CDR3 DNA reads TGTGCCAGTAGTATAGATCACGGACAAGATCAGCCCCAGCATTTT. V gene TRBV19 combines with J gene TRBJ1-5, with D tentatively TRBD1 (5 bases). The germline gives CDR1 LNHDA, CDR2 SQIVND (reference sequence). This CDR3 comprises 15 residues. Between the trimmed V and J ends, which lost 0 bases and 5 bases, there was a span of 11 bases. Using reference TRBV19 and TRBJ1-5 for the parts outside the CDR3, the full variable domain is DGGITQSPKYLFRKEGQNVTLSCEQNLNHDAMYWYRQDPGQGLRLIYYSQIVNDFQKGDIAEGYSVSREKKESFPLTVTSAQKNPTAFYLCASSIDHGQDQPQHFGDGTRLSIL.

This rearrangement joins TRBV30 to TRBJ1-4; possibly TRBD1 for D (6 bases). The CDR3 runs 13 residues. CDR1 and CDR2 (germline): GTSNPN, SVGIG (reference sequence). Trimming took 6 bases from V and 5 from J, leaving 13 bases between them. This chain's CDR3 is CACQGPPNEKLFF. CDR3 sequence (DNA): TGTGCCTGCCAGGGGCCCCCCAATGAAAAACTGTTTTTT.

The chain uses TRBV19 and TRBJ2-7, with 9 bases aligning to TRBD1. This CDR3 has 15 residues. Losses at the gene ends were 3 bases for V and 1 base for J; bases not matched to a gene: 4. CDR1 and CDR2 from the germline V gene are LNHDA and SQIVND (reference sequence). CDR3 sequence reads: CASSIKGTGSYEQYF. CDR3 nucleotides: TGTGCCAGTAGTATCAAAGGGACAGGGTCCTACGAGCAGTACTTC.

This clone was seen once. The gene calls are TRBV2 and TRBJ1-4; 10 bases agree with TRBD1. Germline CDR1 SNHLY, CDR2 FYNNEI. The trim removed 10 bases at V and 8 bases at J, leaving 7 bases unmatched. This CDR3 spans 13 amino acids. The CDR3 spells CATGDRGQEKLFF. The CDR3 coding sequence is TGTGCCACCGGGGACAGGGGCCAGGAAAAACTGTTTTTT.

This chain connects TRBV6-5 to TRBJ2-2; the match to TRBD1 covers 10 bases. The junction had 3 bases not matched to a gene; V was cut back by 2 bases and J by 6 bases. This CDR3 region has 15 residues. CDR1 is MNHEY and CDR2 is SVGAGI in the germline V gene. The CDR3, as DNA: TGTGCCAGCAGTTACGGGACAGGGGTTTCCGGGGAGCTGTTTTTT. Its protein is CASSYGTGVSGELFF.

The chain has TRBV5-1 and TRBJ2-7; weak D call: TRBD2 (7 bases). There are 14 residues in the CDR3. Deletions cut 6 bases from V and 5 bases from J, with 18 bases between. Per germline, CDR1 SGHRS and CDR2 YFSETQ. The CDR3 loop reads CASNLGGARDEQYF. The CDR3 DNA reads TGCGCCAGCAACTTAGGGGGGGCCCGTGACGAGCAGTACTTC.

V gene TRBV19 combines with J gene TRBJ2-1; tentatively, D is TRBD1 (6 bases). The CDR3 is 15 residues long. The germline V and J ends were trimmed by 3 bases and 7 bases, with 16 bases remaining between them. Germline V lookup: CDR1 LNHDA, CDR2 SQIVND (reference sequence). The CDR3 DNA follows: TGTGCCAGTAGTATCGCCCGGGACAACTCTAATGAGCAGTTCTTC. Amino acid sequence: CASSIARDNSNEQFF. The variable domain in full, with the rest retrieved from reference TRBV19 and TRBJ2-1, is DGGITQSPKYLFRKEGQNVTLSCEQNLNHDAMYWYRQDPGQGLRLIYYSQIVNDFQKGDIAEGYSVSREKKESFPLTVTSAQKNPTAFYLCASSIARDNSNEQFFGPGTRLTVL.

The genes are TRBV7-9 and TRBJ2-3; 12 nucleotides agree with TRBD2. The length of the CDR3 is 18 residues. Germline CDR1 reads SEHNR; CDR2 reads FQNEAQ (reference sequence). V lost 4 bases to trimming and J lost 2 bases; unmatched junction nucleotides: 10. This CDR3 reads CASSSASGGAAFTDTQYF. CDR3 DNA: TGTGCCAGCAGCTCAGCTAGCGGGGGGGCCGCCTTCACAGATACGCAGTATTTT.

The J gene is TRBJ2-5, the V gene TRBV29-1; maybe TRBD1 (6 bases). Trimming took off 4 bases at V and 1 base at J, with 13 bases between the two ends. The CDR3 has 14 amino acids. CDR1 is SQVTM, CDR2 ANQGSEA, per germline. In DNA form, the CDR3 reads TGCAGCGTTGCTAGGCGACAGGTCCAAGAGACCCAGTACTTC. Translating it yields CSVARRQVQETQYF. Full variable domain (rest looked up from reference TRBV29-1 and TRBJ2-5): SAVISQKPSRDICQRGTSLTIQCQVDSQVTMMFWYRQQPGQSLTLIATANQGSEATYESGFVIDKFPISRPNLTFSTLTVSNMSPEDSSIYLCSVARRQVQETQYFGPGTRLLVL.

The chain couples TRBV10-2 to TRBJ1-2; 8 nucleotides align to TRBD1. The CDR3 runs to 16 residues. The ends lost 7 bases at V and 7 bases at J; junction bases unmatched: 17. CDR1 and CDR2 (germline): WSHSY, SAAADI. The CDR3 bases are TGCGCCAGCACTACGACGGGAGGACAGGGCAAGCGTGGCTACACCTTC. As protein: CASTTTGGQGKRGYTF.

The chain links TRBV19 to TRBJ1-4; no reliable D call. This CDR3 spans 14 amino acids. Trimming cost V 3 bases and J 5 bases, with 10 bases left between them. Germline assignment: CDR1 LNHDA and CDR2 SQIVND (reference sequence). CDR3 nucleotides: TGTGCCAGTAGTATCGGACCGAGGAATGAAAAACTGTTTTTT. This translates into CASSIGPRNEKLFF.

The chain employs TRBV7-9 and TRBJ1-3; TRBD1 agrees at 8 bases. Germline V gene lookup returns CDR1 SEHNR and CDR2 FQNEAQ (reference sequence). The CDR3 is 16 residues long. The junction had 9 bases not matched to a gene; V was cut back by 4 bases and J by 4 bases. CDR3: CASSSGQGIAGNTIYF. The CDR3 nucleotides are TGTGCCAGCAGCTCCGGACAGGGAATCGCCGGAAACACCATATATTTT. The full variable domain, with the rest looked up from reference TRBV7-9 and TRBJ1-3, is DTGVSQNPRHKITKRGQNVTFRCDPISEHNRLYWYRQTLGQGPEFLTYFQNEAQLEKSRLLSDRFSAERPKGSFSTLEIQRTEQGDSAMYLCASSSGQGIAGNTIYFGEGSWLTVV.

CDR3 nucleotides: TGTGCCAGCAGCTTAAGTAGGGGTTTAAATCAGCCCCAGCATTTT. This codes for CASSLSRGLNQPQHF. The chain joins TRBV5-5 to TRBJ1-5, with D perhaps matching TRBD1 (5 bases). Germline V gene data show CDR1 as SGHKS and CDR2 as YYEKEE (reference sequence). Trimming took 2 bases from V and 4 from J, leaving 13 bases between them. The CDR3 runs to 15 residues.

The genes are TRBV19 and TRBJ2-2; TRBD1 matches 7 bases. Germline loops: CDR1 LNHDA, CDR2 SQIVND (reference sequence). The CDR3 contains 15 residues. Trimming cost V 6 bases and J 4 bases; bases outside gene matches: 8. This CDR3 is CASSPRQGGTGELFF. The CDR3 DNA sequence: TGTGCCAGTAGCCCAAGACAGGGTGGCACCGGGGAGCTGTTTTTT.

The V gene is TRBV6-6, the J gene TRBJ2-3, with D hard to call. CDR1 is MNHNY and CDR2 is SVGAGI in the germline V gene (reference sequence). With 2 bases removed from V and 6 bases from J, the gap between germline ends came to 6 bases. This CDR3 comprises 12 residues. CDR3 in amino acids: CASSYGLDTQYF. In nucleotides, the CDR3 is TGTGCCAGCAGTTACGGGTTGGATACGCAGTATTTT.

This clone was found once. V usage is TRBV19 and J usage is TRBJ1-2; D is ambiguous. V lost 1 base to trimming and J lost 3 bases, with 9 bases between them. In germline, CDR1 is LNHDA, CDR2 SQIVND (reference sequence). CDR3 length: 14 amino acids. The CDR3 here is CASSIGTGDYGYTF. The CDR3 nucleotides are TGTGCCAGTAGTATAGGAACCGGGGACTATGGCTACACCTTC.

This clone was recorded once. The V gene is TRBV30, the J gene TRBJ1-6; D call uncertain. The V gene lost 3 bases and the J gene lost 5 bases, with 11 bases spanning the gap. The CDR3 runs to 14 residues. The germline gives CDR1 GTSNPN, CDR2 SVGIG (reference sequence). The CDR3 loop is CAWSAILNNSPLHF. The DNA of the CDR3 is TGTGCCTGGAGCGCAATACTGAATAATTCACCCCTCCACTTT.

V is TRBV5-8 and J is TRBJ1-2, with D hard to call. This CDR3 is 10 amino acids long. Germline V gives CDR1 SGHTS, CDR2 YDEGEE. The V gene lost 0 bases and the J gene lost 7 bases, with 1 base spanning the gap. This CDR3 is CASSLVGYTF. CDR3 nucleotides: TGTGCCAGCAGCTTGGTTGGCTACACCTTC.

This sequence joins TRBV5-1 and TRBJ2-1; D might be TRBD1 or TRBD2, each matching 5 bases. CDR3 length equals 12 residues. Germline V lookup: CDR1 SGHRS, CDR2 YFSETQ. V lost 4 bases, J lost 15 bases, and 17 bases lay in between. The CDR3 protein is CASSIDRGPAFF. In DNA, the CDR3 is TGCGCCAGCAGCATAGACCGGGGCCCTGCGTTCTTC.

The rearrangement links TRBV4-1 to TRBJ2-7, with D perhaps matching TRBD2 (5 bases). The CDR3 runs to 14 residues. The germline V gene encodes CDR1 MGHRA and CDR2 YSYEKL. V was pared by 1 base and J by 4 bases, with 11 bases between. The CDR3 reads CASSQGELVYEQYF. CDR3 DNA sequence: TGCGCCAGCAGCCAAGGGGAACTAGTGTACGAGCAGTACTTC.